Below, one T cell receptor beta chain is given with its context. Its ends do not fully match the called genes, so a read error is possible. The data belong to a study of CD4 and CD8 cells across lung adenocarcinoma regions. MiXCR, run by TCRdb on the PCR reads, gives a single entry per CDR3 protein. The sample lists about 11,000 distinct CDR3 sequences, 53% occurring once. The V gene's germline CDR1 is MNHNS and CDR2 SASEGT. The CDR3 sequence is 14 residues long. Sequences were obtained from CD8+ T cells from the center of a lung tumor. The receptor's source is a female donor with lung adenocarcinoma. The CD4 and CD8 labels of this study may be unreliable. V gene TRBV6-1 combines with J gene TRBJ2-4, with 8 bases lining up with TRBD2. The CDR3: CGSREAGATDTQYF. The CDR3 DNA sequence: TGTGGCAGCAGGGAAGCGGGGGCGACAGATACGCAGTACTTC.